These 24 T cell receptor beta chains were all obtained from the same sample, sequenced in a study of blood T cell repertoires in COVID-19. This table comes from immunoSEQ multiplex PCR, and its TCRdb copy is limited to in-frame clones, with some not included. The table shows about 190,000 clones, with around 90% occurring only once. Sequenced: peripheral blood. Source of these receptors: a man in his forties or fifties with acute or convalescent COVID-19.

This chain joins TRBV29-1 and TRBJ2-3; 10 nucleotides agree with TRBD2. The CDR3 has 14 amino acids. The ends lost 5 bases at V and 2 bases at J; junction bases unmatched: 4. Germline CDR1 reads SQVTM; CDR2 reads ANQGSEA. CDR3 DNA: TGCAGCGTTCTCGGACTAGCGGCCACAGATACGCAGTATTTT. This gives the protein CSVLGLAATDTQYF.

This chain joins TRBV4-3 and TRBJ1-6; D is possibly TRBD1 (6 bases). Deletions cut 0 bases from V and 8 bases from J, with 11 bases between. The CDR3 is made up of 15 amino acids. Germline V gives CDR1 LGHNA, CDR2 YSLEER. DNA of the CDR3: TGCGCCAGCAGCCAAGATAGGGGGTTAGATTCACCCCTCCACTTT. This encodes CASSQDRGLDSPLHF.

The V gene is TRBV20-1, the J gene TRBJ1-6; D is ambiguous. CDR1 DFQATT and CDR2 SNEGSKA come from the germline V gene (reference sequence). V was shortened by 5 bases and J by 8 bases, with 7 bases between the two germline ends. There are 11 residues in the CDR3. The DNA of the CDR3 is TGCAGTGCTCAAGAGGATTCACCCCTCCACTTT. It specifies CSAQEDSPLHF.

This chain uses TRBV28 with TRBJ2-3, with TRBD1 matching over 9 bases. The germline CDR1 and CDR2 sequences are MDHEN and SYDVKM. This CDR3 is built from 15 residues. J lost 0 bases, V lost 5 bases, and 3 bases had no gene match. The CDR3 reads CASSRQGGSTDTQYF. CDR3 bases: TGTGCCAGCAGTCGACAGGGGGGTAGCACAGATACGCAGTATTTT.

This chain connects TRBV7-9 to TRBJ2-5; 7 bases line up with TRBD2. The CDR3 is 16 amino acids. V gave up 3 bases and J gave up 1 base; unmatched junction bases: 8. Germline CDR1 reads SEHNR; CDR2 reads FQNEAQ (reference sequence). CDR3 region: CASSFFVSGTQETQYF. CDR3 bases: TGTGCCAGCAGCTTTTTTGTGAGCGGGACCCAAGAGACCCAGTACTTC.

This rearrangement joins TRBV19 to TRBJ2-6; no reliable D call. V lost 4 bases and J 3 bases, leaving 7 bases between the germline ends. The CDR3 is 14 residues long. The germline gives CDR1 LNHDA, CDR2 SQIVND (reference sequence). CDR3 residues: CASSNIGGANVLTF. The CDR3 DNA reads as TGTGCCAGTAGTAACATTGGTGGGGCCAACGTCCTGACTTTC.

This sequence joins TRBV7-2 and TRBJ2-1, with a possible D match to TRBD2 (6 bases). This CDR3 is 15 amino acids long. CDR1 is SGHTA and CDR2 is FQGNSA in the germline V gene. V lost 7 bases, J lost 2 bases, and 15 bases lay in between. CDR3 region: CASTERARAYNEQFF. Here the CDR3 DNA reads TGTGCCAGCACCGAGCGGGCCAGAGCCTACAATGAGCAGTTCTTC.

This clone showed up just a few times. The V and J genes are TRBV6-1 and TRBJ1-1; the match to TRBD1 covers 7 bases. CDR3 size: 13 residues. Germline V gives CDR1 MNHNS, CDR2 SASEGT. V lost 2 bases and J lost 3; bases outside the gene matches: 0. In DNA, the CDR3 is TGTGCCAGCAGTGAACAGGGGGACACTGAAGCTTTCTTT. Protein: CASSEQGDTEAFF.

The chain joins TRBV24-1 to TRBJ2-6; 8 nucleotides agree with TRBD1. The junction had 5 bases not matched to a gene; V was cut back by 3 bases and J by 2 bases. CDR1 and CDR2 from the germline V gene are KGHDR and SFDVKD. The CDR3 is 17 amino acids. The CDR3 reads CATSDTQGAPGANVLTF. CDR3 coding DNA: TGTGCCACCAGTGATACCCAGGGGGCGCCTGGGGCCAACGTCCTGACTTTC.

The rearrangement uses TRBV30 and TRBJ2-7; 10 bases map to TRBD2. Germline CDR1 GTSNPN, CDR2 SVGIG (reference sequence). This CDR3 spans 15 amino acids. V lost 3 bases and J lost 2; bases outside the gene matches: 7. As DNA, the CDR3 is TGTGCCTGGAGGATAGCGGGAGGTTCGGCCTACGAGCAGTACTTC. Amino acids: CAWRIAGGSAYEQYF.

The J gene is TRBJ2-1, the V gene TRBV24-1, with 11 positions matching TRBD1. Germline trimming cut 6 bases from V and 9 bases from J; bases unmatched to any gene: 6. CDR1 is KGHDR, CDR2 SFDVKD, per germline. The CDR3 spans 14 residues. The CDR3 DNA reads TGTGCCACCAGTTCGGACAGGGGGCGCATTGAGCAGTTCTTC. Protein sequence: CATSSDRGRIEQFF.

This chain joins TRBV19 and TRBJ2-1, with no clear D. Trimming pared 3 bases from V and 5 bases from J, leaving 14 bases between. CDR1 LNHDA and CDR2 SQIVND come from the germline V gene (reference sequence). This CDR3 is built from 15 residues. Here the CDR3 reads CASSIDIGYDNEQFF. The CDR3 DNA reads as TGTGCCAGTAGTATCGATATCGGTTACGACAATGAGCAGTTCTTC.

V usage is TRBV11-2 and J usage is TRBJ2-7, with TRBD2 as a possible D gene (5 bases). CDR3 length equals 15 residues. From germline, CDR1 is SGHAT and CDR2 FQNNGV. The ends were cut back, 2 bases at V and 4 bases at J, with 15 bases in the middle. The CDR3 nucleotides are TGTGCCAGCAGCTTATCTGCACTAGGAGGTTACGAGCAGTACTTC. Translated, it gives CASSLSALGGYEQYF.

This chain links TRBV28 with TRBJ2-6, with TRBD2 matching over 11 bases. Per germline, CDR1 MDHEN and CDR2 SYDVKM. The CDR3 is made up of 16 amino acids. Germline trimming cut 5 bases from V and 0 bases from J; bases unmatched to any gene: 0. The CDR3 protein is CASSLAGGSGANVLTF. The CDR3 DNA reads TGTGCCAGCAGTCTAGCGGGGGGCTCTGGGGCCAACGTCCTGACTTTC.

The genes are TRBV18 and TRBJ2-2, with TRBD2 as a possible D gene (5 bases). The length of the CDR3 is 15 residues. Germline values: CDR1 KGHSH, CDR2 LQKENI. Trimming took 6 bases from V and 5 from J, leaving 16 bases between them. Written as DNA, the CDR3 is TGTGCCAGCTCGACCTCGATGACGGGGACCGGGGAGCTGTTTTTT. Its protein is CASSTSMTGTGELFF.

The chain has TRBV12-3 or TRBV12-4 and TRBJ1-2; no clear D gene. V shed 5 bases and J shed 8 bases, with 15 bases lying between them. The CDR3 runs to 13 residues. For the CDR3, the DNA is TGTGCCAGCAGTCCAAGACTCCTGCGGGGCTACACCTTC. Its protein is CASSPRLLRGYTF.

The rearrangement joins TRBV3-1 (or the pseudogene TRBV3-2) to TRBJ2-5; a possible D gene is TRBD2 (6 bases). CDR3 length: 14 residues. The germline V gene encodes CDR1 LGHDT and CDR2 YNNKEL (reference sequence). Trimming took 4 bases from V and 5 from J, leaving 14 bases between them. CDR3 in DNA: TGTGCCAGCAGCCCACGGGGCCTAGCGGAGACCCAGTACTTC. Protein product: CASSPRGLAETQYF.

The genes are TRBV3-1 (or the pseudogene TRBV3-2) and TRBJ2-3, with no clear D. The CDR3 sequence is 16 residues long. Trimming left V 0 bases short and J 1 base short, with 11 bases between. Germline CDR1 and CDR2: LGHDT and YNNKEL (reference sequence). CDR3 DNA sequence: TGTGCCAGCAGCCAAGAATATCGGTCTCGCACAGATACGCAGTATTTT. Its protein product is CASSQEYRSRTDTQYF.

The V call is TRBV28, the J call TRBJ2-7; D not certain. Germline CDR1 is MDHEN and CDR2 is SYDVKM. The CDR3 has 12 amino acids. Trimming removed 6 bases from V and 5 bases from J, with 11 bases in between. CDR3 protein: CASSTWRNEQYF. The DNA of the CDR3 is TGTGCCAGCAGCACCTGGAGAAACGAGCAGTACTTC. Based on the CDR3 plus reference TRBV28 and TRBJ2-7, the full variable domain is DVKVTQSSRYLVKRTGEKVFLECVQDMDHENMFWYRQDPGLGLRLIYFSYDVKMKEKGDIPEGYSVSREKKERFSLILESASTNQTSMYLCASSTWRNEQYFGPGTRLTVT.

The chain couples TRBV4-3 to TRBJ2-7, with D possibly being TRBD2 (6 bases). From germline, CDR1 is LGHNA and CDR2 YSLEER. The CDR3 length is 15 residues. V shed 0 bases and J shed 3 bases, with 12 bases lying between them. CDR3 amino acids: CASSQDWQGGYEQYV. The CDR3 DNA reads TGCGCCAGCAGCCAAGATTGGCAGGGAGGCTACGAGCAGTACGTC.

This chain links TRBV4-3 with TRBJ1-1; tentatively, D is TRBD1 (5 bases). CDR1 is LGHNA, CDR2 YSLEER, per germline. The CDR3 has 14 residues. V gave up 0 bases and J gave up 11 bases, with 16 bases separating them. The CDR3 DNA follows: TGCGCCAGCAGCCAAGATCGAGGCGAAGGGGTGGCTTTCTTT. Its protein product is CASSQDRGEGVAFF.

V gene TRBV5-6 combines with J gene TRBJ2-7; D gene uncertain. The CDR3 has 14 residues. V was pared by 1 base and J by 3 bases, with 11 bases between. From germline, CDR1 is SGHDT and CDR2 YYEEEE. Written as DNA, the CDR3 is TGTGCCAGCAGCTTGACTTCGACACGCTACGAGCAGTACGTC. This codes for CASSLTSTRYEQYV.

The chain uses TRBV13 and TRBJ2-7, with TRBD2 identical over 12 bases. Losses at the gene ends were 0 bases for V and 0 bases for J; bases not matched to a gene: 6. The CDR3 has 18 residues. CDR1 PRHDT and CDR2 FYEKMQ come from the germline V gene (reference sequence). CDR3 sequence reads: CASSLGLAGGISSYEQYF. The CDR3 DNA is TGTGCCAGCAGCTTAGGGCTAGCGGGAGGGATTAGCTCCTACGAGCAGTACTTC.

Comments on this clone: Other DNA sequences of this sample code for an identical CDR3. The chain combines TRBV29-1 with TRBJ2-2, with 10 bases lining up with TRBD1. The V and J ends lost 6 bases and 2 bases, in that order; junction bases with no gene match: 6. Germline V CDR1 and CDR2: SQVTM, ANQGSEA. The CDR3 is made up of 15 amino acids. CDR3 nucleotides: TGCAGCGTGGGTGGGGACAGGGGCAACACCGGGGAGCTGTTTTTT. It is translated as CSVGGDRGNTGELFF.